A single sample is the source of the 14 T cell receptor beta chains below, sequenced in a study of blood T cell repertoires in COVID-19. Assay: immunoSEQ multiplex PCR; the TCRdb copy retains only in-frame clones and omits some. The sample lists approximately 200,000 clones, approximately 86% occurring once. Sequenced input: peripheral blood. These receptors all stem from a man between 70 and 80 years old with active or convalescent COVID-19.

This chain joins TRBV10-2 and TRBJ2-5; TRBD2 agrees at 7 bases. The germline gives CDR1 WSHSY, CDR2 SAAADI. Trimming removed 0 bases from V and 3 bases from J; junction bases left unmatched: 1. This CDR3 contains 14 residues. The CDR3 loop is CASSESGREETQYF. Here the CDR3 DNA reads TGCGCCAGCAGTGAGTCGGGGAGGGAAGAGACCCAGTACTTC.

This sequence joins TRBV7-9 and TRBJ1-2; D uncertain. V lost 11 bases, J lost 2 bases, and 9 bases lay in between. The CDR3 spans 11 residues. Germline-derived CDR1 and CDR2 are SEHNR and FQNEAQ (reference sequence). The CDR3, as DNA: TGTGCCTCGGGAGGGAACTATGGCTACACCTTC. This translates into CASGGNYGYTF.

The rearrangement joins TRBV6-5 to TRBJ2-7; 8 nucleotides agree with TRBD2. The germline V gene has CDR1 MNHEY and CDR2 SVGAGI. CDR3 length: 14 residues. V shed 0 bases and J 6 bases; nucleotides not matched to a gene: 4. CDR3 protein: CASSYSWREVEQYF. CDR3 nucleotide sequence: TGTGCCAGCAGTTACTCGTGGCGGGAGGTCGAGCAGTACTTC.

The rearrangement links TRBV19 to TRBJ2-1, with D possibly being TRBD2 (6 bases). This CDR3 region has 14 residues. Germline values: CDR1 LNHDA, CDR2 SQIVND (reference sequence). V shed 4 bases and J shed 9 bases, with 16 bases lying between them. The CDR3 region has the DNA TGTGCCAGTAGTACGGACGGGAGAAGGGGTGAGCAGTTCTTC. Encoded protein: CASSTDGRRGEQFF.

The DNA for the CDR3 is TGTGCCAGCACTAGAAACCGGGACTTAAACTACGAGCAGTACTTC. It yields the protein CASTRNRDLNYEQYF. The chain is built from TRBV6-5 and TRBJ2-7, with TRBD2 as a possible D gene (6 bases). Germline CDR1 MNHEY, CDR2 SVGAGI. The ends were cut back, 7 bases at V and 3 bases at J, with 19 bases in the middle. CDR3 length equals 15 residues.

This sequence joins TRBV19 and TRBJ2-4; D is unresolved. The CDR3 consists of 16 residues. Trimming left V 2 bases short and J 0 bases short, with 11 bases between. Germline assignment: CDR1 LNHDA and CDR2 SQIVND (reference sequence). CDR3 amino acids: CASSISFGIAKNIQYF. CDR3 sequence (DNA): TGTGCCAGTAGTATATCATTCGGTATAGCCAAAAACATTCAGTACTTC. The whole variable domain, filled in from reference TRBV19 and TRBJ2-4, reads DGGITQSPKYLFRKEGQNVTLSCEQNLNHDAMYWYRQDPGQGLRLIYYSQIVNDFQKGDIAEGYSVSREKKESFPLTVTSAQKNPTAFYLCASSISFGIAKNIQYFGAGTRLSVL.

The chain is built from TRBV9 and TRBJ2-4; D is perhaps TRBD2 (6 bases). Germline V lookup: CDR1 SGDLS, CDR2 YYNGEE. V was pared by 4 bases and J by 1 base, with 9 bases between. The CDR3 has 14 residues. Written as DNA, the CDR3 is TGTGCCAGCAGCCCGGGACTGGCCAAAAACATTCAGTACTTC. Its protein is CASSPGLAKNIQYF.

The rearrangement joins TRBV3-1 (or the pseudogene TRBV3-2) to TRBJ2-7; 7 bases are a match to TRBD2. The ends lost 2 bases at V and 2 bases at J; junction bases unmatched: 9. From germline, CDR1 is LGHDT and CDR2 YNNKEL (reference sequence). The CDR3 runs to 16 residues. The DNA for the CDR3 is TGTGCCAGCAGCCAATTTCTGAAGCGGGACCCCTACGAGCAGTACTTC. This translates into CASSQFLKRDPYEQYF.

V gene TRBV2 combines with J gene TRBJ2-7; possibly TRBD2 for D (5 bases). Trimming took 0 bases from V and 1 from J, leaving 7 bases between them. Germline assignment: CDR1 SNHLY and CDR2 FYNNEI. This CDR3 region has 14 residues. CDR3 nucleotide sequence: TGTGCCAGCAGTGAAGCGCGGGCATCCTACGAGCAGTACTTC. Its translation: CASSEARASYEQYF.

The genes are TRBV6-2 or TRBV6-3 and TRBJ2-7; a weak D match, TRBD1 (6 bases). The CDR3 has 14 amino acids. The germline gives CDR1 MNHEY, CDR2 SVGEGT. Trimming took off 4 bases at V and 6 bases at J, with 16 bases between the two ends. CDR3 residues: CASSWGQGTFEQYF. The CDR3 DNA reads TGTGCCAGCAGTTGGGGACAAGGGACCTTCGAGCAGTACTTC.

This clone was observed a single time. The chain is built from TRBV2 and TRBJ1-4; 8 bases are a match to TRBD1. The CDR3 spans 15 residues. Germline V gene sequence: CDR1 SNHLY, CDR2 FYNNEI. The V and J ends lost 6 bases and 3 bases, in that order; junction bases with no gene match: 6. CDR3: CASSTQGAANEKLFF. CDR3 bases: TGTGCCAGCAGCACCCAGGGGGCGGCTAATGAAAAACTGTTTTTT.

This clone was seen more than once but under ten times. The V call is TRBV6-4, the J call TRBJ1-4, with D perhaps TRBD1 (6 bases). This CDR3 has 15 residues. V lost 8 bases, J lost 7 bases, and 20 bases lay in between. Germline CDR1 reads MRHNA; CDR2 reads SNTAGT. The CDR3: CASSKEWGLGEKLFF. The CDR3 nucleotides are TGTGCCAGCTCCAAAGAGTGGGGGCTCGGTGAAAAACTGTTTTTT.

The chain carries TRBV5-1 and TRBJ1-4; 8 bases line up with TRBD1. V shed 2 bases and J 7 bases; nucleotides not matched to a gene: 13. The CDR3 loop spans 17 amino acids. CDR1 SGHRS and CDR2 YFSETQ come from the germline V gene. The CDR3 sequence: CASSLSQGAGRGEKLFF. CDR3 in DNA: TGCGCCAGCAGCTTAAGCCAGGGGGCAGGCCGTGGTGAAAAACTGTTTTTT.

A single count supports this clone. This chain connects TRBV12-5 to TRBJ2-3, with TRBD2 matching over 9 bases. Trimming at V came to 5 bases and at J to 2 bases, leaving 8 bases not matched to a gene. The CDR3 totals 16 residues. Germline V gene data show CDR1 as LGHNT and CDR2 as FRNRAP. The CDR3 loop is CASGHTSGRYTDTQYF. The CDR3 DNA reads as TGTGCTAGTGGTCACACTAGCGGGCGATACACAGATACGCAGTATTTT.